The entry below gives a single T cell receptor (beta chain) sequence along with its context. The antigen remains undetermined. This specimen belongs to a study of shared clonotypes between healthy human individuals. The study, taken as a whole, reports: As a rule, naive subsets had a larger estimated richness than memory subsets.

With 4 bases removed from V and 2 bases from J, the gap between germline ends came to 6 bases. The CDR3 contains 13 residues. Germline V gives CDR1 SGHDN, CDR2 FVKESK. Every immunoSEQ plate was one replicate of a subset's evenly spread DNA. Only in-frame clones appear in the TCRdb table, and some are missing; sequencing was by immunoSEQ multiplex PCR. In the table there are about 2,100,000 clones, about 93% of which are singletons. Naive-designated CD8 cells lacked CD45RO, were positively enriched for CCR7, and omitted terminally differentiated effector memory CD45RA+ cells. Each of the donors was a healthy adult who was HIV-negative and had not had a recent acute infection or vaccination. Donors were Caucasian adults residing in Nashville, Tennessee, USA.

The source is a man between 18 and 35 years old in good health. Some clones in this sample may be carry-over from other donors' samples. Sequenced: naive CD8+ T cells from PBMCs. The V gene is TRBV14, the J gene TRBJ1-3; D gene ambiguous. The CDR3 here is CASSRQPGNTIYF. The CDR3 DNA is TGTGCCAGCAGCCGGCAGCCTGGAAACACCATATATTTT.